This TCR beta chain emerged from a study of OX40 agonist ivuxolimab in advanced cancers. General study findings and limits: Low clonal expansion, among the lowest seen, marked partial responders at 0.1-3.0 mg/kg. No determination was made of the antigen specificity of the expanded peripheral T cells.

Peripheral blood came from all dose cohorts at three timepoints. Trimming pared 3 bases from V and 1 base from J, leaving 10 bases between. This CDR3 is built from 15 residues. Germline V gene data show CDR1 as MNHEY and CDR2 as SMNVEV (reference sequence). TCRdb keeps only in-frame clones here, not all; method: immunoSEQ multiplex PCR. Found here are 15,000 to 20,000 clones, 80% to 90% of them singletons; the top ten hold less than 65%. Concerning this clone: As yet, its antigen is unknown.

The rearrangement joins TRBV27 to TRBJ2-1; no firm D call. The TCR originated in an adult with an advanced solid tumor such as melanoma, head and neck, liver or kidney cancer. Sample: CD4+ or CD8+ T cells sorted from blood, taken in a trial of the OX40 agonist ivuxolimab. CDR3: CASSFLPQSYNEQFF. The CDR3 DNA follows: TGTGCCAGCAGTTTTCTCCCCCAATCCTACAATGAGCAGTTCTTC.